Listed below are T cell receptor beta chains from one sample, sequenced in a study of blood T cell repertoires in COVID-19. TCRdb keeps only in-frame clones here, not all; method: immunoSEQ multiplex PCR. Found here are approximately 230,000 clones, 82% of them singletons; the top ten hold about 15%. The sample comprised PBMCs or T cells enriched from blood (not recorded which). The receptor set was obtained from a man in his forties who had recovered from COVID-19. The CDR3 runs from the conserved cysteine through the conserved F or W. Each record gives: J gene, V gene, CDR3 protein.

TRBJ2-7,TRBV10-1,CASSDGTGGAKPYEQYF
TRBJ2-5,TRBV4-2,CASSQDILSTETQYF
TRBJ1-5,TRBV2,CASSEQDRRNQPQHF
TRBJ1-1,TRBV7-3,CASSLKAERQGMGTEAFF
TRBJ2-7,TRBV30,CAWTKWDNSYEQYF
TRBJ2-7,TRBV29-1,CSARGGTLEAYEQYF
TRBJ1-5,TRBV4-1,CASSRRAFGNQPQHF
TRBJ2-7,TRBV30,CAWGLSTYEQYF
TRBJ1-6,TRBV2,CASTIQGYNSPLHF
TRBJ2-1,TRBV27,CASSFVTYGEQFF
TRBJ1-3,TRBV3-1/TRBV3-2,CASSEESGNTIYF
TRBJ2-3,TRBV14,CASTGVRTDTQYF
TRBJ2-3,TRBV28,CASSLFPLSTDTQYF
TRBJ1-2,TRBV30,CAWDRSNYGYTF
TRBJ1-2,TRBV4-3,CASSQALTGVGYGYTF
TRBJ1-1,TRBV4-2,CASSQETRTEAFF
TRBJ2-2,TRBV7-8,CASSLLVPSGGAPWTGELFF
TRBJ1-3,TRBV18,CASSPHPTGSGNTIYF